This note documents a single T cell receptor (beta chain) sequence. Its specificity is not known. The data derive from a study of beta chain features in type 1 diabetes. Study-wide background: Patients and healthy donors were similar in age, gender and cell yields. Examination covered fewer than 110 million sorted cells spanning all samples. Points from the study as a whole: TCRB CDR3 length was moderately but significantly reduced in all four CD4+ subsets of Type 1 diabetes patients. Naive, central memory and Treg TCRB repertoires appeared more alike in patients than in healthy donors.

The germline V gene has CDR1 SQVTM and CDR2 ANQGSEA. With 4 bases removed from V and 0 bases from J, the gap between germline ends came to 10 bases. This CDR3 region has 14 residues. Only one heparinised blood draw was taken per donor, and its volume averaged about 116 mL. cDNA synthesis used the whole RNA isolate, giving expressed TCRB sequences. Only in-frame clones appear in the TCRdb table, and some are missing; sequencing was by immunoSEQ multiplex PCR. In the table there are 200,000 to 250,000 clones, over 11% of which are singletons. This clonotype was sampled from a man aged 30 to 45 with type 1 diabetes. Specimen: naive CD4+ T cells from blood. The chain carries TRBV29-1 and TRBJ1-3; a weak D match, TRBD1 (5 bases). CDR3 nucleotides: TGCAGCGTTGGGGGCGCCAGCTCTGGAAACACCATATATTTT. This encodes CSVGGASSGNTIYF.